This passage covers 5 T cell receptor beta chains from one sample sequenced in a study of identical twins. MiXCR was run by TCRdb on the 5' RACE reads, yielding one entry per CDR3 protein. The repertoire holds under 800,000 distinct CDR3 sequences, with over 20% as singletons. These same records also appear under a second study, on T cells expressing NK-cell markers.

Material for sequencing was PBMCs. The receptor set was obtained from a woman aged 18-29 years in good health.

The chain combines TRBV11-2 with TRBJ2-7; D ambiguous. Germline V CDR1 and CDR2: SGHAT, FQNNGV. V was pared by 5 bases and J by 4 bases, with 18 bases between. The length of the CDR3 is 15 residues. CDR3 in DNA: TGTGCCAGCAGCCGTATATCGACCAGTTCGTACGAGCAGTACTTC. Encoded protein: CASSRISTSSYEQYF. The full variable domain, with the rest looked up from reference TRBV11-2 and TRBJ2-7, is EAGVAQSPRYKIIEKRQSVAFWCNPISGHATLYWYQQILGQGPKLLIQFQNNGVVDDSQLPKDRFSAERLKGVDSTLKIQPAKLEDSAVYLCASSRISTSSYEQYFGPGTRLTVT.

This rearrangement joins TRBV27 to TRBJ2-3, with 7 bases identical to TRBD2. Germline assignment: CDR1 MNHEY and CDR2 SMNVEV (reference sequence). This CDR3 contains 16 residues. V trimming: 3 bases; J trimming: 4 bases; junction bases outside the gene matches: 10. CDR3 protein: CASSLVGGGGPDTQYF. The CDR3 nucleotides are TGTGCCAGCAGTTTGGTGGGTGGCGGGGGACCAGATACGCAGTATTTT.

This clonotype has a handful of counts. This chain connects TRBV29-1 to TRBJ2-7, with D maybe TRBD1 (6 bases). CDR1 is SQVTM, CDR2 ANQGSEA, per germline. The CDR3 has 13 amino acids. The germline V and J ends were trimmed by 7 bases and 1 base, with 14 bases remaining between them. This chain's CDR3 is CSATRTESYEQYF. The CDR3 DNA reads TGCAGCGCCACCAGGACAGAATCCTACGAGCAGTACTTC.

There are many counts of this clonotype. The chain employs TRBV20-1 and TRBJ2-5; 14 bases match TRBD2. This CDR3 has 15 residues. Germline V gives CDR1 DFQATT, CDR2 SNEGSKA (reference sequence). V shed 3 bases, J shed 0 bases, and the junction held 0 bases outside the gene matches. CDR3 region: CSARGLAGDQETQYF. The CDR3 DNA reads TGCAGTGCTAGGGGACTAGCGGGGGACCAAGAGACCCAGTACTTC.

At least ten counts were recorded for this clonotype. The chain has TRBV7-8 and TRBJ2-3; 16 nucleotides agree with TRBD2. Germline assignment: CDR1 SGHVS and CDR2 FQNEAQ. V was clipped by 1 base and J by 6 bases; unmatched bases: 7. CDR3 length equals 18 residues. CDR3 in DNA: TGTGCCAGCAGCTTAGTAGGGACTAGCGGGGGGGCCGGGGATACGCAGTATTTT. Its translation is CASSLVGTSGGAGDTQYF.